The clone carrying this TCR beta chain was seen more than once but under ten times. The antigen remains unidentified. The sample comes from a study of tumor-infiltrating lymphocytes in primary liver carcinoma. Constant-region priming of approximately 500 ng total RNA yielded TCR beta cDNA. Modified slightly, ARM-PCR produced TCR beta libraries over three nested multiplex PCR rounds. The first two PCR rounds used TRBV1-TRBV30 primers with a Cbeta primer, approximately 10 cycles each. TCRdb passed the multiplex PCR reads through MiXCR, listing each CDR3 protein once. The table has some 320,000 distinct CDR3 sequences, 65% seen once. The researchers obtained blood RNA from unsorted whole blood and also extracted germline DNA. Germline V lookup: CDR1 SGHDN, CDR2 FVKESK. This CDR3 contains 15 residues. V gave up 3 bases and J gave up 5 bases, with 17 bases separating them. Points from the study as a whole: Tumor samples exhibited a significantly greater top-250-clone fraction than blood samples (p = 0.039).

V usage is TRBV14 and J usage is TRBJ2-7; tentatively, D is TRBD1 or TRBD2 (5 bases each). The sequence was collected from a man in his forties with primary liver carcinoma and hepatitis B virus infection. Sequenced sample: peripheral blood. CDR3 nucleotide sequence: TGTGCCAGCAGCCAGGGACGGGGTAATCCCCACGAGCAGTACTTC. The encoded protein is CASSQGRGNPHEQYF.